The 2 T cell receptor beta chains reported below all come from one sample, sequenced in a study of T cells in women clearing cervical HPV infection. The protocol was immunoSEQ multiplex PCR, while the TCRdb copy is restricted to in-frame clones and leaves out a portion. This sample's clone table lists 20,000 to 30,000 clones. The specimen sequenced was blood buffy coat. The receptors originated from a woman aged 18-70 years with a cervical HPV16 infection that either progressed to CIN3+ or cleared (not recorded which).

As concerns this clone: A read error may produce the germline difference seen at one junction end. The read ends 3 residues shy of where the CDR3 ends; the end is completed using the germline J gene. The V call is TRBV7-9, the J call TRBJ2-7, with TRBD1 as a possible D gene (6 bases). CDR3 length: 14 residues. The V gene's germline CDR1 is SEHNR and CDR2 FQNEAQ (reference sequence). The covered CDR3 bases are TGTACCAGCAGCCCATGGACAGATTCCTACGAG. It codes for CTSSPWTDSYE. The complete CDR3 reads CTSSPWTDSYEQYF.

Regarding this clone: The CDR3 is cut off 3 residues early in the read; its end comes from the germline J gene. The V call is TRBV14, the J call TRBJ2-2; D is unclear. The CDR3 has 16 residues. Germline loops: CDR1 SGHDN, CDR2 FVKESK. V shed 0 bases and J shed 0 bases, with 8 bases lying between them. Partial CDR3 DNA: TGTGCCAGCAGCCAAGAAAAGTCAGCGAACACCGGGGAG. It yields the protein CASSQEKSANTGE. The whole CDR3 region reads CASSQEKSANTGELFF. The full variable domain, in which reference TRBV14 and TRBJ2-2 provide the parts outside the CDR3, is EAGVTQFPSHSVIEKGQTVTLRCDPISGHDNLYWYRRVMGKEIKFLLHFVKESKQDESGMPNNRFLAERTGGTYSTLKVQPAELEDSGVYFCASSQEKSANTGELFFGEGSRLTVL.